The table lists the clone carrying this T cell receptor beta chain with a few counts. The target antigen is unknown. Unique molecular identifiers tagged the TCRbeta library. Via MiXCR, TCRdb re-called the PCR reads, giving one row per CDR3 protein. The sample has roughly 570,000 distinct CDR3 sequences, over 25% seen once; the top ten hold under 45%. The length of the CDR3 is 12 residues. V was trimmed by 8 bases and J by 3 bases, leaving 11 bases between them. This sample is part of a study of T-cell reconstitution after alpha-beta-depleted transplantation in children. Study findings and constraints: About two months after transplant, alpha-beta T cells reportedly came from several hundred expanded graft clones. In some patients, recipient T cells and intrathymic progenitors surviving conditioning explained high day-60 diversity. After one year, T-cell counts and TCRbeta diversity mostly came from new T cells.

This clonotype originated in a boy under two years old with Wiskott-Aldrich syndrome, due to receive a stem cell transplant. This chain uses TRBV12-3 or TRBV12-4 with TRBJ2-7; TRBD1 is a possible D gene (6 bases). Sample: PBMCs, taken before TCRalphabeta/CD19-depleted stem cell transplant. CDR3 sequence (DNA): TGTGCCAGCTCGACAGGCCTCTACGAGCAGTACTTC. The encoded protein is CASSTGLYEQYF.